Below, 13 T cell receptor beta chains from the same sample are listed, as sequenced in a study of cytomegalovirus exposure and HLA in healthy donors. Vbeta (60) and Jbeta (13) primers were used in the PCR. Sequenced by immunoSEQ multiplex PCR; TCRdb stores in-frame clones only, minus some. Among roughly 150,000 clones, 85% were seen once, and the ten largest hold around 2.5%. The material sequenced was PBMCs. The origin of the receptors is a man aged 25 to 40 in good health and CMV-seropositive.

The CDR3 protein is CASSPTPRGDTQYF. Written as DNA, the CDR3 is TGTGCCAGTAGTCCCACCCCCAGGGGAGATACGCAGTATTTT. The genes are TRBV19 and TRBJ2-3; D is possibly TRBD1 (6 bases). The ends were cut back, 5 bases at V and 5 bases at J, with 14 bases in the middle. From germline, CDR1 is LNHDA and CDR2 SQIVND (reference sequence). The CDR3 loop spans 14 amino acids.

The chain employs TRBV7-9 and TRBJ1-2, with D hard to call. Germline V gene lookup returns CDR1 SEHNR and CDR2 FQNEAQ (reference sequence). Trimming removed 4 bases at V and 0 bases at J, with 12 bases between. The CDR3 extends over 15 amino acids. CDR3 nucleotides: TGTGCCAGCAGCTCCTATCCCGCCCCTAACTATGGCTACACCTTC. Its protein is CASSSYPAPNYGYTF.

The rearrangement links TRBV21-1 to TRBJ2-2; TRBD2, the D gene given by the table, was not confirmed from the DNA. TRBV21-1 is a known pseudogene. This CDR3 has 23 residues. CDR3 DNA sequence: TGTGCCAGCAGCCCTAGGGGGACAGGGGATGGGACTAGCGGCCCGCCGAACACCGGGGAGCTGTTTTTT. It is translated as CASSPRGTGDGTSGPPNTGELFF.

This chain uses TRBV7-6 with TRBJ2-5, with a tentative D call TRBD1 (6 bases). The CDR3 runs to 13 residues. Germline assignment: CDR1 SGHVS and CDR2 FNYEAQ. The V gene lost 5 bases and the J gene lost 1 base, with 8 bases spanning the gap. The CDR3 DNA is TGTGCCAGCAGCGAGGACAGCCAAGAGACCCAGTACTTC. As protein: CASSEDSQETQYF.

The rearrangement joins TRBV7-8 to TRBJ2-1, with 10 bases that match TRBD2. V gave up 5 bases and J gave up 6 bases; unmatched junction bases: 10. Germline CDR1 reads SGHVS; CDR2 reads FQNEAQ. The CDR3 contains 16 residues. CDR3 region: CASSRYGLAAANEQFF. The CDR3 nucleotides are TGTGCCAGCAGCCGATATGGACTAGCGGCAGCCAATGAGCAGTTCTTC.

The CDR3 is CASGLVTEGATNEKLFF. The CDR3 region has the DNA TGTGCTAGTGGTTTGGTAACGGAGGGCGCAACTAATGAAAAACTGTTTTTT. This sequence joins TRBV12-5 and TRBJ1-4; the D is unclear. Germline V lookup: CDR1 LGHNT, CDR2 FRNRAP. CDR3 length equals 17 residues. Between the trimmed V and J ends, which lost 0 bases and 0 bases, there was a span of 11 bases.

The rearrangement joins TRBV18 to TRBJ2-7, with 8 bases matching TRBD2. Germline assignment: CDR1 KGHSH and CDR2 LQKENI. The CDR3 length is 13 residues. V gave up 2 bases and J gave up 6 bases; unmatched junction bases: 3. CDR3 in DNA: TGTGCCAGCTCACCAGCAAGCGGGAGCGAGCAGTACGTC. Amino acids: CASSPASGSEQYV.

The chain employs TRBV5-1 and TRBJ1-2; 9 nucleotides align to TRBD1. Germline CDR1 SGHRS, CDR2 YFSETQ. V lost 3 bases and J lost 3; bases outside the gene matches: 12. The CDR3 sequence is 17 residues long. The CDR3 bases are TGCGCCAGCAGCTCCGATATAACAGGGGGCGCCTACTATGGCTACACCTTC. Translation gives CASSSDITGGAYYGYTF. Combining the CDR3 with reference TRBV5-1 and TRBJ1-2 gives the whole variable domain KAGVTQTPRYLIKTRGQQVTLSCSPISGHRSVSWYQQTPGQGLQFLFEYFSETQRNKGNFPGRFSGRQFSNSRSEMNVSTLELGDSALYLCASSSDITGGAYYGYTFGSGTRLTVV.

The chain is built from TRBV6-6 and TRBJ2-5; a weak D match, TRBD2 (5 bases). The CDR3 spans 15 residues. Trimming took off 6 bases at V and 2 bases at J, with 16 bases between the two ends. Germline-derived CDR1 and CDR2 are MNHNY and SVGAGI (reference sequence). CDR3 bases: TGTGCCAGCAGCCCCCACGCAGCGGATCAAGAGACCCAGTACTTC. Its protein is CASSPHAADQETQYF.

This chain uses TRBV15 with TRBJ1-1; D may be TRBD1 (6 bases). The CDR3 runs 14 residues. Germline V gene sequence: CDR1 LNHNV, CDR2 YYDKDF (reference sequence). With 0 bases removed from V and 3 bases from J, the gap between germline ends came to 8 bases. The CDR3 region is CATSRDWGHTEAFF. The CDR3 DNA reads TGTGCCACCAGCAGAGATTGGGGGCACACTGAAGCTTTCTTT.

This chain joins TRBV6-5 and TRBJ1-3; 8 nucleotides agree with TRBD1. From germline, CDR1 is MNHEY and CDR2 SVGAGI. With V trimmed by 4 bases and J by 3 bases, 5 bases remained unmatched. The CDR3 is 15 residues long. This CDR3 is CASSSSDRGGNTIYF. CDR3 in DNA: TGTGCCAGCAGTTCCTCTGACAGGGGTGGAAACACCATATATTTT.

Here the CDR3 DNA reads TGTGCCAGCAGCATCCGGGGAGGGCGGGGGGCCGGGGAGCTGTTTTTT. This sequence encodes CASSIRGGRGAGELFF. The chain uses TRBV7-2 and TRBJ2-2; 8 bases are a match to TRBD2. The trim removed 5 bases at V and 6 bases at J, leaving 11 bases unmatched. The CDR3 contains 16 residues. Germline CDR1 and CDR2: SGHTA and FQGNSA. The full variable domain, rest sourced from reference TRBV7-2 and TRBJ2-2, is GAGVSQSPSNKVTEKGKDVELRCDPISGHTALYWYRQSLGQGLEFLIYFQGNSAPDKSGLPSDRFSAERTGGSVSTLTIQRTQQEDSAVYLCASSIRGGRGAGELFFGEGSRLTVL.

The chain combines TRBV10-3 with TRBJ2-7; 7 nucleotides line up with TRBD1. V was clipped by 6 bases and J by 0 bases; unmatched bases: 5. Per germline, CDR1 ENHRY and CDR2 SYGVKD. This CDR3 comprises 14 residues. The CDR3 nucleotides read TGTGCCATCAGGGACAGGTTTAGCTCCTACGAGCAGTACTTC. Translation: CAIRDRFSSYEQYF.